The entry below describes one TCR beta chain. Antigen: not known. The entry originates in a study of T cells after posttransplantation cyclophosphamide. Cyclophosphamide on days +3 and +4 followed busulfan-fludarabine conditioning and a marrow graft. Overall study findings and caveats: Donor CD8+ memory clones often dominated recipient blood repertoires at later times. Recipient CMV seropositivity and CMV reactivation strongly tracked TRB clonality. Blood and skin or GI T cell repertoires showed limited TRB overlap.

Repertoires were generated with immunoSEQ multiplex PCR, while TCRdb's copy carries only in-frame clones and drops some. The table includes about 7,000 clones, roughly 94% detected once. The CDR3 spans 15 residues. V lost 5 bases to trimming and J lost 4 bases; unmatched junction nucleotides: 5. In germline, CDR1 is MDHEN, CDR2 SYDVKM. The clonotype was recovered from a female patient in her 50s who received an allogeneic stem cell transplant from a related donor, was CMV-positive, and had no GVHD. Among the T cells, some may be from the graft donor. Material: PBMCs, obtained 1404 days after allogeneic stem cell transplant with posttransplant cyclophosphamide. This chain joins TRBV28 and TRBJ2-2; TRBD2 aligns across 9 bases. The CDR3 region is CASSAFSGGTGELFF. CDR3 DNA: TGTGCCAGCAGTGCCTTTAGCGGGGGCACCGGGGAGCTGTTTTTT.